The clone carrying this T cell receptor (beta chain) was counted between two and nine times. The antigen is not known. The data originate from a study of metastatic and nonmetastatic thyroid tumors. About the study: Repertoires from malignant and benign thyroid patients were compared across blood and tumor or nodule tissue.

CDR3 size: 17 residues. Germline V gene sequence: CDR1 LNHNV, CDR2 YYDKDF (reference sequence). The V and J ends lost 5 bases and 4 bases, in that order; junction bases with no gene match: 10. No patient had received any treatment before thyroid surgery. Whole-study results and caveats: Malignant tumors reportedly showed significantly higher TCR beta diversity than benign nodules in both blood and tumor.

In the source study's methods: The authors used CDR3 differences across clinicopathological groups to build a distant-metastasis classifier for papillary thyroid cancer. With MiXCR, TCRdb called clones anew from the PCR reads. In this record, the V and J calls reflect TCRdb's handling and not the investigators' own analysis. The data contain roughly 19,000 clones, 37% of them singletons. The sequence was collected from a female donor with papillary thyroid cancer or a benign thyroid nodule (not recorded which). Some clones in this sample may be carry-over from other donors' samples. The sample was tumor tissue. The chain couples TRBV15 to TRBJ2-3, with 12 bases matching TRBD1. In nucleotides, the CDR3 is TGTGCCACCAGCGAGGGGACAGGGGGCAAATTGGCAGATACGCAGTATTTT. This gives the protein CATSEGTGGKLADTQYF.